This paragraph covers one T cell receptor (beta chain) sequence. Its antigen is still unknown. Germline CDR1 SGHDT, CDR2 YYEEEE. With 4 bases removed from V and 2 bases from J, the gap between germline ends came to 13 bases. This CDR3 contains 14 residues. Sequencing in the ViraFEST assay came after antigen-specific CD4+ T cells had been expanded with viral peptide pools, which were used to stimulate PBMC. Upon completion of under eleven days in culture, CD4+ T cells were isolated. The person acquired a PCR-confirmed SARS-CoV-2 infection between March and December 2020. Of the BNT162b2 and mRNA-1273 vaccines, participants received two doses of one or the other. Cultures of a few million PBMC per well contained roughly 9.4 IU/ml IL-2 plus 10 ug/ml peptides. This sample is part of a study of vaccination effects on CD4 cells after COVID-19. At the level of the study: Early and late time points after vaccination were used to sample a few convalescent patients. General study points: The study found that post-vaccine spike-reactive clones in convalescents were mainly new vaccine-induced clones. Among infection- and vaccine-induced clones, marked clonal contraction occurred late after vaccination.

Method: immunoSEQ multiplex PCR; TCRdb's copy keeps in-frame clones and lacks some. The data show 15,000 to 20,000 clones, nearly 75% seen once. This specimen was CD4+ T cells from PBMCs cultured with SARS-CoV-2 spike peptides, taken after COVID-19 vaccination. V usage is TRBV5-6 and J usage is TRBJ2-7; TRBD2 might be the D (5 bases). The sequence was obtained from a human donor who had a prior SARS-CoV-2 infection. The CDR3 region has the DNA TGTGCCAGCAGCCCGACGGTGAGGGCCTACGAGCAGTACTTC. Translated: CASSPTVRAYEQYF.